A selection of T cell receptor beta chains follows, all from one sample in a study of regulatory T cells in long-lasting Graves disease. TCRdb fed the multiplex PCR reads into MiXCR, producing one record per CDR3 protein. Counted here are approximately 460,000 distinct CDR3 sequences, over 15% occurring once; the ten biggest clones make up about 10%. The sample also formed part of further work on T cells in Graves' hyperthyroidism and ophthalmopathy.

Sequences were derived from peripheral blood mononuclear cells (PBMCs), sampled at new diagnosis, from a patient treated with antithyroid drugs. The receptor source for this set is a woman between 25 and 40 years old with Graves disease. Each CDR3 is given with its conserved first and last residue. The D gene is left open where the match is weak. The size of a clone is reported for some rows only, either as once, few or many, or as a class for expanded clones.

d_gene	abundance	v_gene	j_gene	CDR3nt	CDR3aa
.	many	TRBV5-1	TRBJ2-1	TGCGCCACCTGGCGGGATAGCTCCTACAATGAGCAGTTCTTC	CATWRDSSYNEQFF
.	.	TRBV4-1	TRBJ1-3	TGCGCCAGCAGCCAAGAAGATCCGACTTTACTGGGAAACACCATATATTTT	CASSQEDPTLLGNTIYF
TRBD1	many	TRBV30	TRBJ2-2	TGTGCCTACAGGGGCGCCGGGGAGCTGTTTTTT	CAYRGAGELFF
TRBD1	.	TRBV6-1	TRBJ1-4	TGTGCCAGCAGCAAACAGACAGGGGGGACGACTAATGAAAAACTGTTTTTT	CASSKQTGGTTNEKLFF
.	.	TRBV12-5	TRBJ2-7	TGTGCTAGTGCCCTCGCCTTGGACGAGCAGTACTTC	CASALALDEQYF
.	many	TRBV10-3	TRBJ2-1	TGTGCCATCAGCCAGGGCTCCTACAATGAGCAGTTCTTC	CAISQGSYNEQFF
TRBD2	many	TRBV18	TRBJ2-3	TGTGCCAGCTCACCAATTGAAACTAGCGGGGGCGTGGATACGCAGTATTTT	CASSPIETSGGVDTQYF
TRBD2	many	TRBV3-1	TRBJ2-1	TGTGCCAGCAGCCAGACTAGCGGGAGGTACAATGAGCAGTTCTTC	CASSQTSGRYNEQFF
.	few	TRBV4-1	TRBJ2-7	TGCGCCAGCAGCCAAGAAACAGGGATGGAGTACTTC	CASSQETGMEYF
TRBD2	.	TRBV20-1	TRBJ2-2	TGCAGTGCTAGTAGCGGGAGGGCGATCGACTGGACCGGGGAGCTGTTTTTT	CSASSGRAIDWTGELFF
.	many	TRBV6-1	TRBJ2-2	TGTGCCAGCAGTGAGCGCTGGGTCCCCGGGGAGCTGTTTTTT	CASSERWVPGELFF
.	many	TRBV6-5	TRBJ1-5	TGTGCCAGCAGTTACAAAGGTAATCAGCCCCAGCATTTT	CASSYKGNQPQHF
TRBD1	few	TRBV12-3/TRBV12-4	TRBJ1-5	TGTGCCAGCAGTCCCAATACAGGGGGTTGGAATCAGCCCCAGCATTTT	CASSPNTGGWNQPQHF
TRBD2	many	TRBV7-2	TRBJ2-1	TGTGCCAGCAGCCAGACTAGCGGGAGGGCTGGTGAGCAGTTCTTC	CASSQTSGRAGEQFF
.	.	TRBV7-6	TRBJ2-1	TGTGCCAGCAGCTTACGGGTCGGAGATAGCTCCTACAATGAGCAGTTCTTC	CASSLRVGDSSYNEQFF
TRBD2	.	TRBV7-9	TRBJ2-5	TGTGCCAGCAGCTCCCTGGGATGGACGGGAGGCAGGCGAGAGACCCAGTACTTC	CASSSLGWTGGRRETQYF
.	many	TRBV18	TRBJ2-5	TGTGCCAGCTCACCGGCCCAAGAGACCCAGTACTTC	CASSPAQETQYF
TRBD1	many	TRBV28	TRBJ2-7	TGTGCCAGCAGTCCGGGACAGGGGCTAGCGACCTACGAGCAGTACTTC	CASSPGQGLATYEQYF
.	.	TRBV20-1	TRBJ2-1	TGCAGTGCTAGAGCCCCCTCAGTTGAGCAGTTCTTC	CSARAPSVEQFF
.	few	TRBV7-9	TRBJ1-1	TGTGCCAGCAGCTTATGGTTCAGCGACACTGAAGCTTTCTTT	CASSLWFSDTEAFF
TRBD2	many	TRBV11-2	TRBJ2-7	TGTGCCAGCAGCTCCCTACTAGCGGGAGGGTGGGAGCAGTACTTC	CASSSLLAGGWEQYF
TRBD2	many	TRBV7-2	TRBJ2-7	TGTGCCAGCAGCTTAGAGGGCCTAGCGGCCGGGTACGAGCAGTACTTC	CASSLEGLAAGYEQYF
.	.	TRBV10-1	TRBJ2-3	TGCGCCAGCAGTGAGTGGGCTCGAGATACGCAGTATTTT	CASSEWARDTQYF
TRBD2	many	TRBV11-2	TRBJ2-5	TGTGCCAGCAGTTTTAGGATGGGACTAGACCGGGAGACCCAGTACTTC	CASSFRMGLDRETQYF
.	many	TRBV6-1	TRBJ2-7	TGTGCCAGCAGTACCGGACAGTCCGGAGGCTACGAGCAGTACTTC	CASSTGQSGGYEQYF
.	many	TRBV28	TRBJ2-1	TGTGCCAGCAACCTAGACGAGCACAATGAGCAGTTCTTC	CASNLDEHNEQFF
TRBD1	many	TRBV6-1	TRBJ1-2	TGTGCCAGCAGTATGACAGGGGGCAGCGACTATGGCTACACCTTC	CASSMTGGSDYGYTF
.	many	TRBV18	TRBJ1-6	TGTGCCAGCTCACCAGTCTCGAGCTCCTATAATTCACCCCTCCACTTT	CASSPVSSSYNSPLHF
.	many	TRBV20-1	TRBJ2-2	TGCAGTGCTAGAGAGGTCGTCACCGGGGAGCTGTTTTTT	CSAREVVTGELFF
TRBD2	many	TRBV28	TRBJ2-7	TGTGCCAGCAGGACTAGCGGGAGTCTATACGAGCAGTACTTC	CASRTSGSLYEQYF
.	many	TRBV4-3	TRBJ1-4	TGCGCCAGCAGCCAAGAACATGGGGCGGGACCGATTAATGAAAAACTGTTTTTT	CASSQEHGAGPINEKLFF
TRBD2	many	TRBV9	TRBJ2-7	TGTGCCAGCAGCGTAGAGGGACTACCATACGAGCAGTACTTC	CASSVEGLPYEQYF
TRBD2	.	TRBV20-1	TRBJ2-2	TGCAGCCTTAAGACTAGCGGGAGTCGGGGCACCCGGGAGCTGTTTTTT	CSLKTSGSRGTRELFF
.	.	TRBV28	TRBJ1-6	TGTGCCAGCAGTTTATCCGCGGGGGCTTATAATTCACCCCTCCACTTT	CASSLSAGAYNSPLHF
.	.	TRBV19	TRBJ2-1	TGTGCCAGTAGTGACTCGGGGGTCAGTGAGCAGTTCTTC	CASSDSGVSEQFF
TRBD2	.	TRBV27	TRBJ2-1	TGTGCCAGCAGTTTGAAGTGGTCTAGCGGGCAGAGTCTGTTCTTC	CASSLKWSSGQSLFF
TRBD2	many	TRBV28	TRBJ2-7	TGTGCCAGCAGCCTTCTAGCGGGAGGAGGTAACGAGCAGTACTTC	CASSLLAGGGNEQYF
.	.	TRBV9	TRBJ2-7	TGTGCCAGCAGCGAGGGGGGGGCCTCCTACGAGCAGTACTTC	CASSEGGASYEQYF
TRBD2	few	TRBV18	TRBJ2-1	TGTGCCAGCTCACCACCAACTAGCGTCAATGAGCAGTTCTTC	CASSPPTSVNEQFF
TRBD2	.	TRBV19	TRBJ2-3	TGTGCCAGTAGTACTCTACCGGGACTAGCGGGAGGAGGCACAGATACGCAGTATTTT	CASSTLPGLAGGGTDTQYF
TRBD2	many	TRBV11-1	TRBJ2-1	TGTGCCAGCAGCTTTGCGGGAGAACTGAATGAGCAGTTCTTC	CASSFAGELNEQFF
.	few	TRBV24-1	TRBJ2-1	TGTGCCACCAGTGCATTGGGTAGGGATGGAACTGAGCAGTTCTTC	CATSALGRDGTEQFF
.	many	TRBV5-1	TRBJ2-3	TGCGCCAGCAGCCTTAGTCCCGGCGCAGATACGCAGTATTTT	CASSLSPGADTQYF
.	once	TRBV5-5	TRBJ1-4	TGTGCCAGCAGCTTGATATTTACAAGGATGGTTACTAATGAAAAACTGTTTTTT	CASSLIFTRMVTNEKLFF
TRBD1	many	TRBV9	TRBJ2-1	TGTGCCAGCAGCCCAGAGGGGGCCTCCTACAATGAGCAGTTCTTC	CASSPEGASYNEQFF
.	many	TRBV4-1	TRBJ1-2	TGCGCCAGCAGCCAAGAACAGGGATCTAACTATGGCTACACCTTC	CASSQEQGSNYGYTF
TRBD1	.	TRBV5-1	TRBJ2-7	TGCGCCAGCAAGACCGGGACAGTGAGCTCCTACGAGCAGTACTTC	CASKTGTVSSYEQYF
.	many	TRBV7-6	TRBJ2-7	TGTGCCAGCAGCTCCCTCCTCTACGAGCAGTACTTC	CASSSLLYEQYF
.	.	TRBV7-2	TRBJ2-1	TGTGCCAGCAGCCCACGTACAGGGTCATACAATGAGCAGTTCTTC	CASSPRTGSYNEQFF